These 15 T cell receptor beta chains came from one sample sequenced in a study of T cells in severe cutaneous drug reactions. The donors had carbamazepine-induced Stevens-Johnson syndrome or toxic epidermal necrolysis. Bulk and single-cell libraries used iRepertoire multiplex PCR with TCR subtype-specific primers. TCRdb re-analyzed the multiplex PCR reads; it lists each CDR3 protein once, without DNA. Its table records just over 20,000 distinct CDR3 sequences. The specimen sequenced was PBMCs. All receptors come from a human donor with toxic epidermal necrolysis, a severe cutaneous drug reaction.

The chain links TRBV11-2 to TRBJ2-3; checking the TCRdb D call of TRBD1 is not possible without DNA. The CDR3 totals 14 residues. In germline, CDR1 is SGHAT, CDR2 FQNNGV. CDR3 sequence reads: CASSLYRDTDTQYF. Full variable domain (remainder filled in from reference TRBV11-2 and TRBJ2-3): EAGVAQSPRYKIIEKRQSVAFWCNPISGHATLYWYQQILGQGPKLLIQFQNNGVVDDSQLPKDRFSAERLKGVDSTLKIQPAKLEDSAVYLCASSLYRDTDTQYFGPGTRLTVL.

This chain uses TRBV9 with TRBJ2-3. This CDR3 is built from 15 residues. Germline values: CDR1 SGDLS, CDR2 YYNGEE. CDR3: CASSADVPSTDTQYF.

V gene TRBV11-2 combines with J gene TRBJ2-3; the TRBD2 assignment by TCRdb is unverifiable without DNA. Germline values: CDR1 SGHAT, CDR2 FQNNGV. The CDR3 is 16 amino acids. CDR3 residues: CASSSPGGSVLNTQYF.

The gene calls are TRBV12-3 or TRBV12-4 and TRBJ2-7; the D call of TRBD1 rests on TCRdb alone, since no DNA is present to check it. The CDR3 has 16 amino acids. Here the CDR3 reads CASSSTGTGALYEQYF.

V is TRBV29-1 and J is TRBJ1-2; TCRdb designates TRBD1, a call that cannot be tested without DNA. The length of the CDR3 is 13 residues. Looked up from germline, CDR1 is SQVTM and CDR2 is ANQGSEA. CDR3 loop: CSVEQGSGNGYTF.

This chain links TRBV25-1 with TRBJ2-1; without DNA, the TCRdb call of TRBD2 cannot be checked. CDR3 length: 14 residues. Germline V gene data show CDR1 as MGHDK and CDR2 as SYGVNS. This CDR3 reads CASRAGTSGNEQFF.

The chain recombines TRBV12-3 or TRBV12-4 with TRBJ2-3; TCRdb's D call, TRBD1, is unchecked because there is no DNA. CDR3 length: 14 amino acids. This CDR3 reads CASTFAPQGDTQYF.

This rearrangement joins TRBV7-9 to TRBJ1-1. The V gene's germline CDR1 is SEHNR and CDR2 FQNEAQ (reference sequence). This CDR3 is 14 amino acids long. The CDR3 spells CASSLSGSGTEAFF.

The chain carries TRBV7-2 and TRBJ2-1; the TCRdb D gene call, TRBD1, has no DNA to confirm it. The CDR3 runs 16 residues. Per the germline V gene, CDR1 is SGHTA and CDR2 is FQGNSA. CDR3 region: CASSFRWVGAYNEQFF.

The genes are TRBV27 and TRBJ2-7; with no DNA, the TCRdb D assignment of TRBD2 cannot be verified. The CDR3 is made up of 15 amino acids. CDR1 and CDR2 from the germline V gene are MNHEY and SMNVEV (reference sequence). CDR3 loop: CASTRSWPSYDEQYF.

The chain is built from TRBV20-1 and TRBJ2-7; as DNA is missing, the TRBD1 call by TCRdb cannot be tested. The CDR3 consists of 12 residues. Germline values: CDR1 DFQATT, CDR2 SNEGSKA (reference sequence). The CDR3 loop reads CSARGGPYEQYF.

The V and J genes are TRBV29-1 and TRBJ2-7. The length of the CDR3 is 11 residues. In germline, CDR1 is SQVTM, CDR2 ANQGSEA. CDR3 loop: CSVEDLGGQYF.

The J gene is TRBJ2-5, the V gene TRBV7-2; there is no DNA to check the TCRdb D call of TRBD2. CDR3 length: 14 residues. Looked up from germline, CDR1 is SGHTA and CDR2 is FQGNSA. The CDR3 region is CASSLGGSGKTQYF.

The rearrangement links TRBV28 to TRBJ1-3; TCRdb's D call of TRBD1 is untestable without DNA. The CDR3 totals 15 residues. The germline gives CDR1 MDHEN, CDR2 SYDVKM. This chain's CDR3 is CASSLPPGGGDTIYF.

This chain uses TRBV7-6 with TRBJ1-4; TCRdb's D gene call, TRBD1, goes unchecked for lack of DNA. Germline V gene lookup returns CDR1 SGHVS and CDR2 FNYEAQ. The CDR3 spans 20 residues. The CDR3 loop is CASSLNPGQEGIATNEKLFF.